This is a list of T cell receptor beta chains from one sample in a study of Ad26.COV2.S vaccination and SARS-CoV-2 variants. Assay used: immunoSEQ multiplex PCR; TCRdb lists only in-frame clones, some missing. The table has under 500,000 clones, 92% seen once; the top ten hold about 1.7%. The sequencing here drew on peripheral blood, taken in a trial of Ad26.COV2.S vaccine versus placebo. The receptor source for this set is a person aged 18-60 years who received the Ad26.COV2.S COVID-19 vaccine or a placebo. The CDR3 runs from the conserved cysteine through the conserved F or W. D genes are given only for firm matches. Clone sizes are given selectively: once, few, many, or a class where the clone is expanded.

abundance,d_gene,v_gene,j_gene,CDR3aa,CDR3nt
NA,TRBD2,TRBV6-2/TRBV6-3,TRBJ2-6,CASSPGGAGANVLTF,TGTGCCAGCAGCCCCGGGGGGGCTGGGGCCAACGTCCTGACTTTC
few,NA,TRBV9,TRBJ1-6,CASSPRGYNSPLHF,TGTGCCAGCAGCCCTCGGGGATATAATTCACCCCTCCACTTT
NA,NA,TRBV7-9,TRBJ2-3,CASSSGGRTDTQYF,TGTGCCAGCAGCTCCGGAGGGCGCACAGATACGCAGTATTTT
once,NA,TRBV4-3,TRBJ1-6,CASSQDGGANSPLHF,TGCGCCAGCAGCCAAGATGGGGGGGCTAATTCACCCCTCCACTTT
NA,NA,TRBV7-2,TRBJ1-1,CASSHMRLGNTEAFF,TGTGCCAGCAGCCACATGAGGCTGGGGAACACTGAAGCTTTCTTT
NA,TRBD1,TRBV11-2,TRBJ1-3,CASRQNHAGGGNTIYF,TGTGCCAGCAGACAAAACCACGCAGGGGGTGGAAACACCATATATTTT
NA,NA,TRBV10-3,TRBJ2-3,CAISEAGDTQYF,TGTGCCATCAGTGAAGCGGGAGATACGCAGTATTTT
NA,NA,TRBV7-9,TRBJ1-6,CASSSVVGAGSPLHF,TGTGCCAGCAGCTCGGTCGTCGGGGCGGGTTCACCCCTCCACTTT
few,TRBD1,TRBV7-6,TRBJ1-6,CASSPRQGGNSPLHF,TGTGCCAGCAGCCCCCGACAGGGAGGAAATTCACCCCTCCACTTT
NA,TRBD1,TRBV5-5,TRBJ1-2,CASSLAPVGQNNYGYTF,TGTGCCAGCAGCTTGGCTCCCGTGGGACAGAACAACTATGGCTACACCTTC
NA,NA,TRBV4-1,TRBJ2-7,CASSQERTGEQYF,TGCGCCAGCAGCCAAGAACGGACGGGTGAGCAGTACTTC
NA,NA,TRBV9,TRBJ1-1,CASSPAGGLVTEAFF,TGTGCCAGCAGCCCAGCGGGGGGGTTGGTCACTGAAGCTTTCTTT
once,TRBD1,TRBV29-1,TRBJ2-1,CSVVHGQGFFNEQFF,TGCAGCGTTGTACATGGACAGGGGTTCTTCAATGAGCAGTTCTTC
NA,NA,TRBV29-1,TRBJ2-2,CSANRPTGELFF,TGCAGCGCTAACAGGCCCACCGGGGAGCTGTTTTTT
NA,NA,TRBV27,TRBJ2-7,CASSLSGGSYEQYF,TGTGCCAGCAGTTTATCGGGGGGTTCCTACGAGCAGTACTTC
NA,NA,TRBV7-9,TRBJ2-7,CASSLVTYRDPGQYEQYF,TGTGCCAGCAGCTTAGTTACCTACCGGGACCCCGGACAGTACGAGCAGTACTTC
NA,TRBD1,TRBV7-7,TRBJ1-3,CASSLGTGVGNTIYF,TGTGCCAGCAGCTTAGGGACAGGGGTCGGAAACACCATATATTTT
NA,NA,TRBV27,TRBJ1-1,CASSLEHNTEAFF,TGTGCCAGCAGTTTAGAACACAACACTGAAGCTTTCTTT
NA,TRBD1,TRBV2,TRBJ1-5,CATGRDSRGQPQHF,TGTGCCACCGGCCGGGACAGCCGGGGTCAGCCCCAGCATTTT
NA,NA,TRBV29-1,TRBJ2-5,CSVDGSFQETQYF,TGCAGCGTTGACGGCAGCTTCCAAGAGACCCAGTACTTC
NA,TRBD1,TRBV20-1,TRBJ1-3,CSASRDRGQRNTIYF,TGCAGTGCCAGTAGGGACAGGGGGCAACGAAACACCATATATTTT